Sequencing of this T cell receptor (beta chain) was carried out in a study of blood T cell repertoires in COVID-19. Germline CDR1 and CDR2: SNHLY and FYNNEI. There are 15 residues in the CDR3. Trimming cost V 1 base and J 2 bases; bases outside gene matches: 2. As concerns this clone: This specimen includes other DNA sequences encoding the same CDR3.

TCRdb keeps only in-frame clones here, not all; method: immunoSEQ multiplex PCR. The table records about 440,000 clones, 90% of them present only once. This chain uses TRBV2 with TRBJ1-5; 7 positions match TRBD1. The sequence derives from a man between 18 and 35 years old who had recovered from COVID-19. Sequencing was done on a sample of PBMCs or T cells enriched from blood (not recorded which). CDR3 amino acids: CASSEETGGNQPQHF. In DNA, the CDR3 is TGTGCCAGCAGTGAAGAAACAGGGGGCAATCAGCCCCAGCATTTT.